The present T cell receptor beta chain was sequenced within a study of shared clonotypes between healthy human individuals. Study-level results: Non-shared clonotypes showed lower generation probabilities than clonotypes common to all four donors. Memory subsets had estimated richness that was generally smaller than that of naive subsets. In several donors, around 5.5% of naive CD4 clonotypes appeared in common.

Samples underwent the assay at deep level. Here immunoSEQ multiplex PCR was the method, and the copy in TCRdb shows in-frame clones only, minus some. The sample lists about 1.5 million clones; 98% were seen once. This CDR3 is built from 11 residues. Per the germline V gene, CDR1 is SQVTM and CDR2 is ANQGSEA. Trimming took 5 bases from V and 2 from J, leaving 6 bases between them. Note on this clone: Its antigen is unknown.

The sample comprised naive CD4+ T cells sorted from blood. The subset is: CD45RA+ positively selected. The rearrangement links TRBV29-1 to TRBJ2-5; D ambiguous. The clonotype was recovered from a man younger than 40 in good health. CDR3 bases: TGCAGCGTTTATTCGCAAGAGACCCAGTACTTC. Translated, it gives CSVYSQETQYF.